This entry is about one T cell receptor beta chain. The antigen is undetermined. From the reads, TCRdb called clonotypes with MiXCR, one entry per CDR3 protein. The table shows about 160,000 distinct CDR3 sequences, with less than 25% occurring only once. The sample originates from a study of T cell repertoires in cytomegalovirus infection. Overall study: Selected CMV epitopes included recently identified HLA-C-restricted ones as well as well-studied HLA-B-restricted ones. Both a matching HLA type and CMV infection were indicated by public TCR beta signatures. Study-wide results and caveats: HLA-C-restricted CMV-specific TCR beta clonotypes prevailed in the ex vivo response. CMV carriers with the relevant HLA were identified by cumulative public TCR beta family frequency.

The ends were cut back, 0 bases at V and 4 bases at J, with 3 bases in the middle. Germline V gene data show CDR1 as MNHEY and CDR2 as SMNVEV (reference sequence). CDR3 length equals 12 residues. The source of this sequence is a human donor in good health (CMV status not recorded). Some clones in this sample may be carry-over from other donors' samples. Specimen: CD8+ T cells from cultured PBMCs, collected from culture after CMV antigen stimulation. The J gene is TRBJ1-2, the V gene TRBV27; D unresolved. CDR3 sequence: CASSLSGYGYTF. The DNA for the CDR3 is TGTGCCAGCAGTTTATCCGGCTATGGCTACACCTTC.